Sequencing of this T cell receptor (beta chain) was carried out in a study of post-analysis software for immune sequencing data. Researchers reported that TCR beta cDNA libraries carried unique molecular identifiers. Some 500,000 cDNA molecules were obtained per 1 to 10 million input T cells. TCRdb re-called the PCR reads with MiXCR, one entry per CDR3 protein. The sample carries around 200,000 distinct CDR3 sequences, around 30% recorded once. This clonotype has a handful of counts. The antigen is undetermined. The CDR3 covers 11 residues. The germline V and J ends were trimmed by 3 bases and 3 bases, with 4 bases remaining between them. From germline, CDR1 is SGHRS and CDR2 YFSETQ. General study findings and limits: Elevated frequency relative to controls characterized roughly five TRBV segments in patients, TRBV5-6, TRBV5-1 and TRBV20-1 among them. Comparison with controls showed significantly lower normalized Chao1 diversity in multiple sclerosis patients.

Sequencing was performed on blood. The origin of this receptor is a girl younger than 18 with multiple sclerosis. The rearrangement joins TRBV5-1 to TRBJ2-7; D remains ambiguous. CDR3 region: CASSYDYEQYF. The DNA of the CDR3 is TGCGCCAGCAGCTACGACTACGAGCAGTACTTC.